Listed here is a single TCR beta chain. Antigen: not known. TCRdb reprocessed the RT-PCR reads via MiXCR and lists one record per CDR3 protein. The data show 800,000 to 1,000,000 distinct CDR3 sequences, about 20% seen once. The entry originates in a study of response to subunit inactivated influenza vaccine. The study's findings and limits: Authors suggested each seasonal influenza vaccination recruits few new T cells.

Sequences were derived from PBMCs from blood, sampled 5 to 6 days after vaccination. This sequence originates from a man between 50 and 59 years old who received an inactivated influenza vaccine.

Written as DNA, the CDR3 is TGTGCCAGCAGCTACGGGGTAACTGAAAAACTGTTTTTT. The encoded protein is CASSYGVTEKLFF. This sequence joins TRBV11-1 and TRBJ1-4, with D uncertain. Germline loops: CDR1 SGHAT, CDR2 FQDESV (reference sequence). Trimming took 4 bases from V and 7 from J, leaving 10 bases between them. This CDR3 is built from 13 residues.